One and the same sample provided the 32 T cell receptor beta chains below, sequenced in a study of identical twins. TCRdb analysed the 5' RACE reads with MiXCR anew, one entry per CDR3 protein. The sample holds roughly 1.6 million distinct CDR3 sequences, 25% to 35% seen once. The material sequenced was cord blood. The receptor source for this set is a newborn girl in good health.

The gene calls are TRBV6-6 and TRBJ1-1; D gene unclear. Looked up from germline, CDR1 is MNHNY and CDR2 is SVGAGI (reference sequence). V was cut by 7 bases and J by 1 base, with 13 bases left in between. The CDR3 consists of 14 residues. The CDR3 region has the DNA TGTGCCAGCAAAAAGCGGACCGCGAACACTGAAGCTTTCTTT. It yields the protein CASKKRTANTEAFF.

The chain has TRBV19 and TRBJ1-4; D not resolved. The CDR3 has 15 amino acids. The V and J ends lost 0 bases and 0 bases respectively, with 5 bases between them. CDR1 LNHDA and CDR2 SQIVND come from the germline V gene (reference sequence). The CDR3 spells CASSIEKSTNEKLFF. The CDR3 DNA is TGTGCCAGTAGTATAGAAAAATCAACTAATGAAAAACTGTTTTTT.

This rearrangement joins TRBV29-1 to TRBJ2-5, with a possible D match to TRBD2 (6 bases). The CDR3 sequence is 13 residues long. V lost 6 bases and J 5 bases, leaving 16 bases between the germline ends. Germline lookup yields CDR1 SQVTM and CDR2 ANQGSEA. The CDR3 bases are TGCAGCGTAAAGGGGACTTTTCTGGAGACCCAGTACTTC. It specifies CSVKGTFLETQYF.

The chain recombines TRBV25-1 with TRBJ2-7, with 9 bases lining up with TRBD2. This CDR3 spans 14 amino acids. CDR1 is MGHDK, CDR2 SYGVNS, per germline. The V segment lost 1 base and the J segment 2 bases; nucleotides outside the gene matches: 0. The CDR3 DNA reads as TGTGCCAGCAGTGAATCTAGCGGGGCCTACGAGCAGTACTTC. Its translation is CASSESSGAYEQYF.

The chain is built from TRBV20-1 and TRBJ2-3; 12 nucleotides line up with TRBD2. CDR3 length: 16 amino acids. V was pared by 0 bases and J by 4 bases, with 5 bases of the junction left unmatched. Germline V gives CDR1 DFQATT, CDR2 SNEGSKA (reference sequence). The CDR3 protein is CSARDGTSGSPDTQYF. CDR3 DNA sequence: TGCAGTGCTAGAGATGGGACTAGCGGGTCCCCAGATACGCAGTATTTT.

In this sample, this clonotype turned up a few times. V is TRBV12-3 or TRBV12-4 and J is TRBJ1-2; TRBD1 might be the D (5 bases). This CDR3 is built from 13 residues. Deletions cut 5 bases from V and 5 bases from J, with 12 bases between. The CDR3: CASSVRGVYGYTF. CDR3 in DNA: TGTGCCAGCAGTGTTAGAGGGGTATATGGCTACACCTTC.

V and J are TRBV20-1 and TRBJ2-5; 14 positions agree with TRBD2. Near its end, the DNA agrees better with TRBJ2-7, so the J call may be wrong. Germline CDR1 and CDR2: DFQATT and SNEGSKA (reference sequence). The CDR3 totals 14 residues. The CDR3 DNA follows: TGCAGTGCTAGACAAGGACTAGCGGGAGGCGAGCAGTACTTC. Amino acids: CSARQGLAGGEQYF.

The chain links TRBV20-1 to TRBJ1-4, with D possibly TRBD1 on 5 matching bases. The CDR3 has 13 residues. V lost 1 base and J 8 bases, leaving 11 bases between the germline ends. Germline loops: CDR1 DFQATT, CDR2 SNEGSKA (reference sequence). CDR3 amino acids: CSARVWGREKLFF. For the CDR3, the DNA is TGCAGTGCTAGAGTCTGGGGACGAGAAAAACTGTTTTTT.

In its sample, this clonotype was seen many times. V gene TRBV12-3 or TRBV12-4 combines with J gene TRBJ2-5; TRBD1 might be the D (5 bases). V shed 3 bases and J shed 3 bases, with 8 bases lying between them. The CDR3 has 13 residues. Here the CDR3 reads CASSFGAEETQYF. As DNA, the CDR3 is TGTGCCAGCAGTTTTGGGGCAGAAGAGACCCAGTACTTC.

V is TRBV20-1 and J is TRBJ2-1; 11 bases match TRBD2. The CDR3 runs to 15 residues. With 6 bases clipped from V and 6 bases from J, the junction kept 10 bases outside the gene matches. Germline lookup yields CDR1 DFQATT and CDR2 SNEGSKA (reference sequence). This CDR3 reads CSAAKSSGGANEQFF. The CDR3 coding sequence is TGCAGTGCCGCCAAAAGTAGCGGGGGGGCCAATGAGCAGTTCTTC.

This clonotype was seen at least ten times. J is TRBJ2-5 and V is TRBV11-2, with D unresolved. Per germline, CDR1 SGHAT and CDR2 FQNNGV. The CDR3 consists of 13 residues. V lost 3 bases and J lost 3, with 8 bases in between. CDR3 sequence: CASSLRTEETQYF. The CDR3 DNA follows: TGTGCCAGCAGCTTGAGGACGGAAGAGACCCAGTACTTC.

The chain couples TRBV5-1 to TRBJ1-3; no clear D. Trimming cost V 3 bases and J 2 bases, with 15 bases left between them. The CDR3 sequence is 16 residues long. CDR1 is SGHRS and CDR2 is YFSETQ in the germline V gene. CDR3 sequence: CASSSGSGTTGNTIYF. The DNA for the CDR3 is TGCGCCAGCAGCTCAGGCAGCGGAACAACTGGAAACACCATATATTTT.

This clonotype was seen more than once but under ten times. Germline and junction disagree at one end, which may indicate a read error. The V and J genes are TRBV6-5 and TRBJ2-3; 14 positions agree with TRBD2. The germline CDR1 and CDR2 sequences are MNHEY and SVGAGI. The CDR3 runs 16 residues. For the CDR3, the DNA is TGTGCAAGCAGTTGGGGGACTAGCGGGAGTGGAGATACGCAGTATTTT. Protein sequence: CASSWGTSGSGDTQYF.

The chain couples TRBV29-1 to TRBJ1-4; D is perhaps TRBD1 (5 bases). Germline assignment: CDR1 SQVTM and CDR2 ANQGSEA. V was clipped by 2 bases and J by 8 bases, with 9 bases between them. There are 12 residues in the CDR3. CDR3 coding DNA: TGCAGCGTTGAATCCGGGGGGGAAAAACTGTTTTTT. Its translation is CSVESGGEKLFF. Complete variable domain (other parts from reference TRBV29-1 and TRBJ1-4): SAVISQKPSRDICQRGTSLTIQCQVDSQVTMMFWYRQQPGQSLTLIATANQGSEATYESGFVIDKFPISRPNLTFSTLTVSNMSPEDSSIYLCSVESGGEKLFFGSGTQLSVL.

This sequence joins TRBV7-8 and TRBJ2-7, with TRBD2 matching over 12 bases. CDR3 length: 19 amino acids. The germline V gene encodes CDR1 SGHVS and CDR2 FQNEAQ. V lost 5 bases to trimming and J lost 2 bases; unmatched junction nucleotides: 16. Here the CDR3 reads CASSPRMISRLAGAYEQYF. The CDR3 nucleotides read TGTGCCAGCAGCCCTAGAATGATCAGTAGACTAGCGGGAGCCTACGAGCAGTACTTC.

V usage is TRBV6-1 and J usage is TRBJ2-7, with 7 bases lining up with TRBD1. Germline CDR1 reads MNHNS; CDR2 reads SASEGT. The ends lost 2 bases at V and 3 bases at J; junction bases unmatched: 4. The CDR3 spans 14 residues. The CDR3 DNA reads TGTGCCAGCAGTGAACTTCAGGGGGTCTACGAGCAGTACTTC. Amino acid sequence: CASSELQGVYEQYF.

The V and J genes are TRBV20-1 and TRBJ2-7; 11 nucleotides align to TRBD2. The CDR3 is made up of 15 amino acids. Germline values: CDR1 DFQATT, CDR2 SNEGSKA (reference sequence). J gave up 7 bases and V 1 base, and 9 bases lay outside the gene matches. In nucleotides, the CDR3 is TGCAGTGCTAGAGTGTCTAGCGGGAGGAAATATGAGCAGTACTTC. Translation gives CSARVSSGRKYEQYF.

Only a few counts were recorded for this clonotype. The chain joins TRBV3-1 to TRBJ2-7; D unresolved. Trimming pared 1 base from V and 3 bases from J, leaving 10 bases between. The CDR3 covers 14 residues. Germline assignment: CDR1 LGHDT and CDR2 YNNKEL (reference sequence). CDR3 DNA: TGTGCCAGCAGCCAAGCCCACCACTTCTACGAGCAGTACTTC. It yields the protein CASSQAHHFYEQYF.

The chain links TRBV12-3 or TRBV12-4 to TRBJ2-5; D call uncertain. This CDR3 is built from 13 residues. V was trimmed by 3 bases and J by 5 bases, leaving 10 bases between them. In nucleotides, the CDR3 is TGTGCCAGCAGTTTCGTAGTGGATGAGACCCAGTACTTC. Protein: CASSFVVDETQYF.

This clonotype was counted only a few times. The chain couples TRBV2 to TRBJ2-7; no reliable D call. The ends were cut back, 8 bases at V and 6 bases at J, with 5 bases in the middle. CDR3 length equals 9 residues. Per the germline V gene, CDR1 is SNHLY and CDR2 is FYNNEI. In DNA form, the CDR3 reads TGTGCCAGCCGATCCGAGCAGTACTTC. Protein: CASRSEQYF.

This clonotype was detected many times. This chain connects TRBV12-3 or TRBV12-4 to TRBJ2-5; 10 nucleotides line up with TRBD1. V lost 5 bases to trimming and J lost 2 bases; unmatched junction nucleotides: 8. The CDR3 length is 16 residues. Here the CDR3 DNA reads TGTGCCAGCAGTGACCGGGACAGGGGACCACAAGAGACCCAGTACTTC. Encoded protein: CASSDRDRGPQETQYF.

This chain joins TRBV4-2 and TRBJ2-3; 7 nucleotides align to TRBD2. Germline assignment: CDR1 LGHNA and CDR2 YNFKEQ. The ends lost 0 bases at V and 7 bases at J; junction bases unmatched: 13. The CDR3 is 17 residues long. The chain's CDR3 is CASSQEIPGGPGNTQYF. CDR3 DNA sequence: TGTGCCAGCAGCCAAGAAATCCCGGGGGGTCCGGGGAATACGCAGTATTTT.

This clonotype was picked up a small number of times. V and J are TRBV29-1 and TRBJ2-7; maybe TRBD1 (5 bases). In germline, CDR1 is SQVTM, CDR2 ANQGSEA. The CDR3 sequence is 12 residues long. V was trimmed by 4 bases and J by 3 bases, leaving 10 bases between them. As DNA, the CDR3 is TGCAGCGTTGTCGCCGGACACTACGAGCAGTACTTC. Translation: CSVVAGHYEQYF.

V usage is TRBV13 and J usage is TRBJ2-1; the D is unclear. The CDR3 spans 17 residues. V lost 4 bases to trimming and J lost 5 bases, with 21 bases between them. Germline-derived CDR1 and CDR2 are PRHDT and FYEKMQ (reference sequence). This CDR3 reads CASSSRWTGPHNNEQFF. DNA of the CDR3: TGTGCCAGCAGCTCCCGGTGGACGGGCCCTCATAACAATGAGCAGTTCTTC.

In this sample, this clonotype turned up a few times. This rearrangement joins TRBV29-1 to TRBJ2-3; 7 positions match TRBD1. Germline CDR1 and CDR2: SQVTM and ANQGSEA. V dropped 5 bases and J dropped 1; count of bases not matched to a gene: 6. This CDR3 region has 14 residues. The CDR3 DNA sequence: TGCAGCGTTTTACAGGGGACCCGCACAGATACGCAGTATTTT. Translation: CSVLQGTRTDTQYF.

For this clonotype: The germline gene is not matched at one end of the junction; a read error may be the cause. The chain joins TRBV4-2 to TRBJ2-2, with TRBD2 matching over 8 bases. The CDR3 is made up of 14 amino acids. CDR1 and CDR2 (germline): LGHNA, YNFKEQ. In nucleotides, the CDR3 is TGTTCCAGCAGCCAACGCGGGGGGTCCGGGGAGCTGTTTTTT. It translates to CSSSQRGGSGELFF.

The sample holds one count of this clonotype. The gene calls are TRBV5-1 and TRBJ2-5; 10 bases are shared with TRBD2. The V gene end was trimmed by 0 bases and the J gene end by 11 bases; junction bases not matched to a gene: 10. Germline V CDR1 and CDR2: SGHRS, YFSETQ. The CDR3 contains 15 residues. Here the CDR3 reads CASSLASGRGVEQYF. CDR3 DNA sequence: TGCGCCAGCAGCTTGGCTAGCGGGAGAGGTGTTGAGCAGTACTTC.

This clonotype was counted a few times. The CDR3 sequence is CASTHRDSENEKLFF. The CDR3 DNA follows: TGTGCCAGCACCCACCGGGACAGCGAAAATGAAAAACTGTTTTTT. The chain uses TRBV6-5 and TRBJ1-4, with 7 bases lining up with TRBD1. This CDR3 comprises 15 residues. V trimming: 7 bases; J trimming: 5 bases; junction bases outside the gene matches: 10. Germline V gives CDR1 MNHEY, CDR2 SVGAGI.

This clonotype was counted a few times. The chain uses TRBV10-2 and TRBJ1-2; no reliable D call. V was shortened by 2 bases and J by 2 bases, with 9 bases between the two germline ends. The CDR3 runs 14 residues. Per germline, CDR1 WSHSY and CDR2 SAAADI. The CDR3 region has the DNA TGCGCCAGCAGTGAGGCTGGCAGGAACTATGGCTACACCTTC. This encodes CASSEAGRNYGYTF.

Regarding this clonotype: A read error is possible here, since a much larger clone lies one base away. The chain has TRBV28 and TRBJ2-7; 12 bases map to TRBD1. CDR1 and CDR2 (germline): MDHEN, SYDVKM. This CDR3 region has 15 residues. CDR3 protein: CAGSMGQGAIYEQYF. DNA of the CDR3: TGTGCCGGCAGCATGGGACAGGGGGCAATCTACGAGCAGTACTTC.

This chain joins TRBV27 and TRBJ1-2; 8 nucleotides align to TRBD1. From germline, CDR1 is MNHEY and CDR2 SMNVEV (reference sequence). J was trimmed by 4 bases and V by 3 bases; bases with no gene match: 7. The CDR3 is 15 amino acids. CDR3 in amino acids: CASSFMGQASYGYTF. For the CDR3, the DNA is TGTGCCAGCAGTTTCATGGGACAGGCTAGCTATGGCTACACCTTC.

The chain links TRBV20-1 to TRBJ1-6, with TRBD1 matching 7 bases. Trimming at V came to 2 bases and at J to 7 bases, leaving 5 bases not matched to a gene. This CDR3 spans 14 amino acids. In germline, CDR1 is DFQATT, CDR2 SNEGSKA (reference sequence). CDR3 nucleotides: TGCAGTGCTAGACACGACAGGGTCAATTCACCCCTCCACTTT. Translating it yields CSARHDRVNSPLHF.